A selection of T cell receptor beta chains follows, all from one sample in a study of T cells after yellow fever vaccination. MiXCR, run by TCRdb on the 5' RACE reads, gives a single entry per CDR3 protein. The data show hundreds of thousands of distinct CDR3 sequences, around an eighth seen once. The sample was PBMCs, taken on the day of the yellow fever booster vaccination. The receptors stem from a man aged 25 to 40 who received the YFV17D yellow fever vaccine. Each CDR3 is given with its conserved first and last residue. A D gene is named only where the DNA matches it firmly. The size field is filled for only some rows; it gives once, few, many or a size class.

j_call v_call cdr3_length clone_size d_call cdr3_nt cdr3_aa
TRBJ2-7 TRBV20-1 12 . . TGCAGTGCTTCGGAGGGCCCTGTTGAGCAGTACTTC CSASEGPVEQYF
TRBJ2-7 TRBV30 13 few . TGTGCCTGGACCTCGGAGAGGTTTTACGAGCAGTACTTC CAWTSERFYEQYF
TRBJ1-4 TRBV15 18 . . TGTGCCACCAGCAGAGATGGAGGACCCCATTCAACTAATGAAAAACTGTTTTTT CATSRDGGPHSTNEKLFF
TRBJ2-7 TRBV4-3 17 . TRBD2 TGCGCCAGCAGCCAAGATATGTCGGGAGGGCCTTCCTACGAGCAGTACTTC CASSQDMSGGPSYEQYF
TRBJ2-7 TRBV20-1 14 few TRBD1 TGCAGTGCTAGAGCACAGGGGCTAAACTACGAGCAGTACTTC CSARAQGLNYEQYF
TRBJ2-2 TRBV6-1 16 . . TGTGCCAGCACCAAAAACGAGGGGTCGAACACCGGGGAGCTGTTTTTT CASTKNEGSNTGELFF
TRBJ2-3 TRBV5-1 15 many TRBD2 TGCGCCAGCAGCTTGGGCGGGAGTACGTCAGATACGCAGTATTTT CASSLGGSTSDTQYF
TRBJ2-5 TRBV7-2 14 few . TGTGCCAGCAGGAGTGGATCAACCCAGGAGACCCAGTACTTC CASRSGSTQETQYF
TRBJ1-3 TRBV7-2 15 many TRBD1 TGTGCCAGCAGCCGGACAGGGCTCTCTGGAAACACCATATATTTT CASSRTGLSGNTIYF
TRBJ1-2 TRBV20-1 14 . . TGCAGTGCTGCCCAGGAGACGGCTAACTATGGCTACACCTTC CSAAQETANYGYTF
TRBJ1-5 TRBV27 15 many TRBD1 TGTGCCAGCAGTTTATCCGGGACAGGGGTTCAGCCCCAGCATTTT CASSLSGTGVQPQHF
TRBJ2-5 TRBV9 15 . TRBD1 TGTGCCAGCAGCCGGGACAGGGGCCCCACCGAGACCCAGTACTTC CASSRDRGPTETQYF
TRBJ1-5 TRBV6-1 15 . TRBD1 TGTGCCAGCAGAAGGGACAGGGGACCCAATCAGCCCCAGCATTTT CASRRDRGPNQPQHF
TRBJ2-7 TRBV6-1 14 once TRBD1 TGTGCCAGCAGTCGGGAACAGGGGGCCTACGAGCAGTACTTC CASSREQGAYEQYF
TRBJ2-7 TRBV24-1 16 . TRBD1 TGTGCCACCAGTGATTTACTCGGACAGGGGAAGGTCGAGCAGTACTTC CATSDLLGQGKVEQYF
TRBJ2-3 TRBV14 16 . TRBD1 TGTGCCAGCAGCCAAGTGGGGACAGGGTTACGAGATACGCAGTATTTT CASSQVGTGLRDTQYF
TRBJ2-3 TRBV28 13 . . TGTGCCAGCAAGCTAGCGAACACAGATACGCAGTATTTT CASKLANTDTQYF
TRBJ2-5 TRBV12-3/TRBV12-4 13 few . TGTGCCAGCAGTTTGGCCCAGCGGGAGACCCAGTACTTC CASSLAQRETQYF
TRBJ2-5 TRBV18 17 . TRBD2 TGTGCCAGCTCACCAACACTAGCGGGAGGAGTCCCAGAGACCCAGTACTTC CASSPTLAGGVPETQYF
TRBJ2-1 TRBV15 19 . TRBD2 TGTGCCACCAGCAGAGACCGTTACCAGGGACTAGCGGAGTACAATGAGCAGTTCTTC CATSRDRYQGLAEYNEQFF
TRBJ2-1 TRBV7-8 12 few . TGTGCCAGCAGCTTATCGAAGCATGAGCAGTTCTTC CASSLSKHEQFF
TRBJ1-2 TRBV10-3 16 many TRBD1 TGTGCCATCGGCAAGGGACAGGGAGGGGCAGAAAGTGGCTACACCTTC CAIGKGQGGAESGYTF
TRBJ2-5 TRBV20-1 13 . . TGCAGTGCTCAGGGGTTGGACCGAGAGACCCAGTACTTC CSAQGLDRETQYF
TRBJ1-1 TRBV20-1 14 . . TGCAGTGCTAGAGATCCAAAGGGGAGGGCTGAAGCTTTCTTT CSARDPKGRAEAFF
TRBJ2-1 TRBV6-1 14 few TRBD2 TGTGCCAGCATCTCAGGCGCTAGCGGGCCGCGGGGGTTCTTC CASISGASGPRGFF
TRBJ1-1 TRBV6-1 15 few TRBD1 TGTGCCAGCAGTGATAGGGACAGGGGAATGCCTGAAGCTTTCTTT CASSDRDRGMPEAFF
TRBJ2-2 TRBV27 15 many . TGTGCCAGCAGGCCCGGCGGAAGTCACACCGGGGAGCTGTTTTTT CASRPGGSHTGELFF
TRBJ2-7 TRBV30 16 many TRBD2 TGTGCCTGGAGTGGCAGGGCTGGGACTAGCGACTACGAGCAGTACTTC CAWSGRAGTSDYEQYF
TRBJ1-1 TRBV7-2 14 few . TGTGCCAGCAGCCTCTCCGGGAGGGCGACTGAAGCTTTCTTT CASSLSGRATEAFF
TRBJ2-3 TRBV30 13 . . TGTGCCTGGAGTGTACCCCCCACAGATACGCAGTATTTT CAWSVPPTDTQYF
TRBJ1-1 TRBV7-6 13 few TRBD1 TGTGCCAGCAGCTACACCGGGACAGGGATAGCTTTCTTT CASSYTGTGIAFF
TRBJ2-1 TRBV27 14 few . TGTGCCAGCAGAGTGTCGGGAGTGGGTAATGAGCAGTTCTTC CASRVSGVGNEQFF
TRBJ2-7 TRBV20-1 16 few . TGCAGTGCTAGAGATGGGCGCCGCCAGCTTGAAGCCGAGCAGTACTTC CSARDGRRQLEAEQYF
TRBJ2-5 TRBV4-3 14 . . TGCGCCAGCAGCGAGCATGGGGCGCGGGAGACCCAGTACTTC CASSEHGARETQYF
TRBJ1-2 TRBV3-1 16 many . TGTGCCAGCAGCCAAGAATGGGGCCAGGGGAACTATGGCTACACCTTC CASSQEWGQGNYGYTF
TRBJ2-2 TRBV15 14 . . TGTGCCACGGTGAGAGGGGCGAACACCGGGGAGCTGTTTTTT CATVRGANTGELFF
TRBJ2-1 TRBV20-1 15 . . TGCAGTGCTAGAGTCGTGGAGCGGCACTACAATGAGCAGTTCTTC CSARVVERHYNEQFF
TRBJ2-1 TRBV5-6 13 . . TGTGCCAGCAGCTTGTTAGGGGTGAGGGAGCAGTTCTTC CASSLLGVREQFF
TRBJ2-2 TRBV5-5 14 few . TGTGCCAGCAGCCCATTACCCTCGACCGGGGAGCTGTTTTTT CASSPLPSTGELFF
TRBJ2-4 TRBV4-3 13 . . TGCGCCAGCAGCCAAGATTCTAGCCAAATTCAGTACTTC CASSQDSSQIQYF
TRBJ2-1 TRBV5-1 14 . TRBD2 TGCGCCAGCAGTCGAAGCGGGAGTTTGCATGAGCAGTTCTTC CASSRSGSLHEQFF
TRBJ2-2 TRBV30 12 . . TGTGCCTGGTCAGAACTGACCGGGGAGCTGTTTTTT CAWSELTGELFF
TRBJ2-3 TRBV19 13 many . TGTGCCAGTAGGATCGAGGGAGTAGGACCGCAGTATTTT CASRIEGVGPQYF
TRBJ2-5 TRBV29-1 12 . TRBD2 TGCAGCGGGGCGGGAGGAGGAGAGACCCAGTACTTC CSGAGGGETQYF
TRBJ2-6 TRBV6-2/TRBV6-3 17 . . TGTGCCAGCAGTTACGACATACGTGGGTCTGGGGCCAACGTCCTGACTTTC CASSYDIRGSGANVLTF
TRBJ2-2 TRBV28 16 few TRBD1 TGTGCCAGCAGTTCTCCGGGACAGGACTTTCCCGGGGAGCTGTTTTTT CASSSPGQDFPGELFF
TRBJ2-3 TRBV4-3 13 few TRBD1 TGCGCCAGCAGGGGACAGGGGACAGATACGCAGTATTTT CASRGQGTDTQYF
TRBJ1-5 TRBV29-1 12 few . TGCAGCGCCGCCGGGCCCAATCAGCCCCAGCATTTT CSAAGPNQPQHF
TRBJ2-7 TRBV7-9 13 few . TGTGCCAGCAGCTTTTTAGTCTCCTACGAGCAGTACTTC CASSFLVSYEQYF